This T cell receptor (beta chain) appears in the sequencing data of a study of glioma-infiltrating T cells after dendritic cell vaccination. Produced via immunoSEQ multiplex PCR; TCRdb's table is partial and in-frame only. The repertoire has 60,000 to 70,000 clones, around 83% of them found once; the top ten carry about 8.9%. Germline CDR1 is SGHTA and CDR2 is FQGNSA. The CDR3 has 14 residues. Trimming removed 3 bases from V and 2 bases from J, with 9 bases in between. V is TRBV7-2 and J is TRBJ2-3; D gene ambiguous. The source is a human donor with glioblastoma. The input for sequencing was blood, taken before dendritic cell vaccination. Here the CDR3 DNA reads TGTGCCAGCAGCTTTAGAGCCCCCACAGATACGCAGTATTTT. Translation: CASSFRAPTDTQYF.